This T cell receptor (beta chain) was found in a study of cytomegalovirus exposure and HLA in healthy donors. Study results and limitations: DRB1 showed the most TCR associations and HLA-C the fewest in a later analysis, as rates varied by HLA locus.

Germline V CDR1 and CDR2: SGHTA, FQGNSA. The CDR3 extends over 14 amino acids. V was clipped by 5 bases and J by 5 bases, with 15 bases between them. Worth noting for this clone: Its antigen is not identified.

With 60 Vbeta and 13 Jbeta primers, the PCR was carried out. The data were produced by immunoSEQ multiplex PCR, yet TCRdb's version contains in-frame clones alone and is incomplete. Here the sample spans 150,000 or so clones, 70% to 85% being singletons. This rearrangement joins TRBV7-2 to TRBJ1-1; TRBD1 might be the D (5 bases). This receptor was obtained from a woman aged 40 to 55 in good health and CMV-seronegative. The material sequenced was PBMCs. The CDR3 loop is CASSKAWGGTEAFF. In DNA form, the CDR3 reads TGTGCCAGCAGCAAAGCCTGGGGGGGAACTGAAGCTTTCTTT.